This TCR beta chain is drawn from a study of shared clonotypes between healthy human individuals. Study-level points and caveats: At large depth, rarefaction still showed sorted-subset sequencing to be incomplete.

Details on this clone: The antigen remains unidentified.

Deep was the level at which the assay was run. Here immunoSEQ multiplex PCR was the method, and the copy in TCRdb shows in-frame clones only, minus some. Altogether about 2.3 million clones are present, 90% to 95% being singletons, with the ten largest covering under 0.45%. V was pared by 8 bases and J by 0 bases, with 12 bases between. The CDR3 extends over 14 amino acids. Germline CDR1 is SEHNR and CDR2 is FQNEAQ (reference sequence). The source material was naive CD4+ T cells from PBMCs. Subset defined: CD45RA+ positively selected. The J gene is TRBJ2-3, the V gene TRBV7-9, with D hard to call. The clonotype was recovered from a young man in good health. Some clones in this sample may be carry-over from other donors' samples. The chain's CDR3 is CASGALLSTDTQYF. Here the CDR3 DNA reads TGTGCCAGCGGTGCACTTCTTAGCACAGATACGCAGTATTTT. Filled out from reference TRBV7-9 and TRBJ2-3, the complete variable domain reads DTGVSQNPRHKITKRGQNVTFRCDPISEHNRLYWYRQTLGQGPEFLTYFQNEAQLEKSRLLSDRFSAERPKGSFSTLEIQRTEQGDSAMYLCASGALLSTDTQYFGPGTRLTVL.